This entry concerns a single T cell receptor (beta chain). Its antigen is undetermined. Libraries were prepared by immunoSEQ multiplex PCR; TCRdb keeps only in-frame clonotypes and omits some of them. This table holds fewer than 80,000 clones, roughly 98% found once. These data originate in a study of Tregs in tolerant kidney transplant recipients. Findings and limits, study-wide: Some patients' samples used different primers over time, so nucleotide sequences weren't comparable.

The V and J ends lost 3 bases and 2 bases respectively, with 7 bases between them. CDR1 and CDR2 from the germline V gene are KGHSH and LQKENI. The CDR3 is 14 amino acids. The chain has TRBV18 and TRBJ2-2; a weak D match, TRBD1 (5 bases). The clonotype comes from a human donor who received a combined kidney and bone marrow transplant. The sample in question was Tregs from blood, obtained before the transplant. CDR3: CASSPGLNTGELFF. In nucleotides, the CDR3 is TGTGCCAGCTCACCGGGGCTCAACACCGGGGAGCTGTTTTTT.